Below, 26 T cell receptor beta chains from the same sample are listed, as sequenced in a study of naive and memory T cell subsets. Two oligonucleotides, mixed equimolar, formed the beta constant-region primer covering TRBC1 and TRBC2. Nested alpha and beta constant-region primers with the SP2 primer drove four PCR rounds on ligated cDNA. TCRdb independently ran MiXCR on the UMI-ligation and nested PCR reads; one entry per CDR3 protein. The sample holds 30,000 to 40,000 distinct CDR3 sequences, approximately 17% seen once. Sequencing used effector memory CD4+ T cells from blood. The subset here: effector memory, CD45RA- CD27-. Every receptor here comes from a human donor in good health.

This clonotype was seen only a few times. The chain couples TRBV5-1 to TRBJ2-1, with TRBD2 identical over 9 bases. Per the germline V gene, CDR1 is SGHRS and CDR2 is YFSETQ. CDR3 length: 16 residues. After removal of 0 bases from V and 4 bases from J, the junction contained 5 bases not matched to a gene. The CDR3 DNA reads as TGCGCCAGCAGCTTGGTACAAGCGGGAGGTTACAATGAGCAGTTCTTC. The encoded protein is CASSLVQAGGYNEQFF.

This clonotype was seen only a few times. The chain combines TRBV7-9 with TRBJ2-5; 7 nucleotides match TRBD1. Losses at the gene ends were 4 bases for V and 0 bases for J; bases not matched to a gene: 5. Looked up from germline, CDR1 is SEHNR and CDR2 is FQNEAQ (reference sequence). The CDR3 has 15 amino acids. The CDR3 here is CASSYQQGYQETQYF. The CDR3, as DNA: TGTGCCAGCAGCTATCAACAGGGGTACCAAGAGACCCAGTACTTC.

V and J are TRBV6-5 and TRBJ2-5; the match to TRBD2 covers 10 bases. The CDR3 covers 14 residues. After removal of 4 bases from V and 2 bases from J, the junction contained 1 base not matched to a gene. Germline-derived CDR1 and CDR2 are MNHEY and SVGAGI. The CDR3 is CASSWTSGQETQYF. The CDR3 region has the DNA TGTGCCAGCAGTTGGACTAGCGGACAAGAGACCCAGTACTTC.

At least ten counts were recorded for this clonotype. This chain links TRBV2 with TRBJ2-2; D ambiguous. Looked up from germline, CDR1 is SNHLY and CDR2 is FYNNEI. V was clipped by 3 bases and J by 7 bases, with 12 bases between them. The CDR3 totals 14 residues. CDR3 sequence (DNA): TGTGCCAGCAGTGAGAACGGCGGAATCGGGGAGCTGTTTTTT. It codes for CASSENGGIGELFF.

This clonotype was seen a handful of times. The chain recombines TRBV6-1 with TRBJ2-5; 7 bases map to TRBD2. The CDR3 runs 15 residues. Germline V gene lookup returns CDR1 MNHNS and CDR2 SASEGT. With 5 bases clipped from V and 1 base from J, the junction kept 7 bases outside the gene matches. CDR3 in amino acids: CASSRGGWFQETQYF. The CDR3 DNA reads as TGTGCCAGCAGTCGGGGAGGGTGGTTCCAAGAGACCCAGTACTTC.

This clonotype showed up many times. This chain uses TRBV20-1 with TRBJ2-7; D is ambiguous. Trimming left V 1 base short and J 2 bases short, with 18 bases between. Germline lookup yields CDR1 DFQATT and CDR2 SNEGSKA (reference sequence). The CDR3 runs 16 residues. Here the CDR3 DNA reads TGCAGTGCTAGAGTTTCGACCCCGAGGTCCGCCTACGAGCAGTACTTC. It translates to CSARVSTPRSAYEQYF.

This clonotype turned up a few times. The V gene is TRBV20-1, the J gene TRBJ2-4, with D unresolved. Germline V CDR1 and CDR2: DFQATT, SNEGSKA (reference sequence). V was pared by 0 bases and J by 0 bases, with 3 bases between. This CDR3 has 13 residues. The CDR3 nucleotides read TGCAGTGCTAGAGATATAGCCAAAAACATTCAGTACTTC. It translates to CSARDIAKNIQYF.

This clonotype was recorded only once. A much larger clone sits a single nucleotide away, making a read error possible. The chain joins TRBV7-8 to TRBJ2-1; possibly TRBD2 for D (6 bases). The CDR3 is made up of 16 amino acids. CDR1 is SGHVS, CDR2 FQNEAQ, per germline. CDR3 residues: CTSSSRGGLQHNEQFF. In nucleotides, the CDR3 is TGTACCAGCAGCTCAAGGGGTGGACTACAACACAATGAGCAGTTCTTC.

In its sample, this clonotype was seen many times. The chain combines TRBV2 with TRBJ1-5; perhaps TRBD1 as D (5 bases). The CDR3 extends over 15 amino acids. V lost 3 bases to trimming and J lost 7 bases, with 16 bases between them. From germline, CDR1 is SNHLY and CDR2 FYNNEI. In DNA, the CDR3 is TGTGCCAGCAGTGAGTTGGTGTCAGGGCTACAGCCCCAGCATTTT. Amino acids: CASSELVSGLQPQHF.

This clonotype turned up a few times. The rearrangement links TRBV7-2 to TRBJ2-4; 7 bases match TRBD1. Germline CDR1 SGHTA, CDR2 FQGNSA. This CDR3 is 15 amino acids long. V trimming: 5 bases; J trimming: 8 bases; junction bases outside the gene matches: 12. The CDR3 DNA reads as TGTGCCAGCAGCCTCCAGACAGGGACGGTTTACATTCAGTACTTC. It is translated as CASSLQTGTVYIQYF.

CDR3 bases: TGCGCCAGCAGCTTGGGGGACTACTACAATGAGCAGTTCTTC. Encoded protein: CASSLGDYYNEQFF. This sequence joins TRBV5-1 and TRBJ2-1; 7 nucleotides line up with TRBD2. This CDR3 region has 14 residues. The V and J ends lost 0 bases and 3 bases, in that order; junction bases with no gene match: 0. CDR1 and CDR2 from the germline V gene are SGHRS and YFSETQ.

By share, this clonotype ranks as medium-sized. V and J are TRBV6-2 or TRBV6-3 and TRBJ2-1; 9 nucleotides align to TRBD2. The CDR3 spans 17 residues. Unmatched junction bases numbered 9, after V lost 0 bases and J lost 6 bases. CDR1 is MNHEY, CDR2 SVGEGT, per germline. Here the CDR3 reads CASSYSAPSGIFNEQFF. CDR3 sequence (DNA): TGTGCCAGCAGTTACTCGGCGCCTAGCGGGATCTTCAATGAGCAGTTCTTC.

The chain combines TRBV6-5 with TRBJ1-2, with 8 bases matching TRBD1. The germline V gene has CDR1 MNHEY and CDR2 SVGAGI. This CDR3 is 14 amino acids long. Trimming took 6 bases from V and 5 from J; bases not matched to a gene: 8. The CDR3 nucleotides are TGTGCCAGCAGACGAGGACAGGGAATATATGGCTACACCTTC. Translating it yields CASRRGQGIYGYTF.

This clonotype has a handful of counts. The gene calls are TRBV13 and TRBJ1-1; no clear D. Trimming cost V 2 bases and J 3 bases, with 10 bases left between them. In germline, CDR1 is PRHDT, CDR2 FYEKMQ (reference sequence). This CDR3 region has 14 residues. CDR3 sequence (DNA): TGTGCCAGCAGCTTACAAGGGATCGACACTGAAGCTTTCTTT. Its translation is CASSLQGIDTEAFF.

A few counts support this clonotype. The CDR3 here is CASSQDRTTYNEQFF. The CDR3 DNA sequence: TGCGCCAGCAGCCAAGATCGGACTACCTACAATGAGCAGTTCTTC. The gene calls are TRBV4-3 and TRBJ2-1, with D perhaps TRBD2 (6 bases). Trimming removed 0 bases from V and 2 bases from J, with 8 bases in between. Germline V gives CDR1 LGHNA, CDR2 YSLEER. The CDR3 contains 15 residues.

CDR3 protein: CASSISGTGKETQYF. In nucleotides, the CDR3 is TGTGCCAGCAGTATATCCGGGACAGGAAAAGAGACCCAGTACTTC. The chain is built from TRBV28 and TRBJ2-5, with TRBD1 matching 8 bases. With V trimmed by 5 bases and J by 3 bases, 8 bases remained unmatched. The CDR3 sequence is 15 residues long. Germline V gene lookup returns CDR1 MDHEN and CDR2 SYDVKM.

This clonotype was counted only a few times. This chain uses TRBV9 with TRBJ2-1; 9 bases are a match to TRBD2. Trimming cost V 2 bases and J 2 bases; bases outside gene matches: 11. This CDR3 comprises 18 residues. Germline CDR1 and CDR2: SGDLS and YYNGEE. CDR3 region: CASSVRAGGRGAYNEQFF. CDR3 coding DNA: TGTGCCAGCAGCGTCAGAGCGGGAGGAAGGGGGGCCTACAATGAGCAGTTCTTC.

The chain joins TRBV4-3 to TRBJ1-5; 8 bases agree with TRBD1. This CDR3 is built from 15 residues. The ends lost 0 bases at V and 5 bases at J; junction bases unmatched: 3. The germline V gene has CDR1 LGHNA and CDR2 YSLEER. CDR3 coding DNA: TGCGCCAGCAGCCAAGATCCAGGGGGCGATCAGCCCCAGCATTTT. This gives the protein CASSQDPGGDQPQHF.

This clonotype showed up just a few times. The chain recombines TRBV14 with TRBJ2-1; D ambiguous. Germline loops: CDR1 SGHDN, CDR2 FVKESK. There are 15 residues in the CDR3. Deletions cut 0 bases from V and 2 bases from J, with 8 bases between. CDR3 amino acids: CASSQDLRTYNEQFF. The CDR3 nucleotides are TGTGCCAGCAGCCAAGATCTGAGGACCTACAATGAGCAGTTCTTC.

This clonotype appeared many times. The V and J genes are TRBV29-1 and TRBJ2-7, with 9 bases that match TRBD1. The length of the CDR3 is 16 residues. V lost 0 bases to trimming and J lost 5 bases; unmatched junction nucleotides: 11. CDR1 is SQVTM and CDR2 is ANQGSEA in the germline V gene. CDR3 amino acids: CSVEDLVGQGRHEQYF. CDR3 in DNA: TGCAGCGTTGAAGATCTTGTGGGACAGGGTAGACACGAGCAGTACTTC.

This clonotype was counted between two and nine times. The genes are TRBV20-1 and TRBJ2-1; 8 bases map to TRBD2. The germline CDR1 and CDR2 sequences are DFQATT and SNEGSKA (reference sequence). The CDR3 has 17 amino acids. V shed 6 bases, J shed 1 base, and the junction held 14 bases outside the gene matches. The chain's CDR3 is CSARPGTSAGSYNEQFF. The CDR3 DNA reads as TGCAGTGCCCGTCCCGGGACTAGTGCCGGATCCTACAATGAGCAGTTCTTC.

This clonotype was seen only a few times. In DNA, the CDR3 is TGTGCCAGCAGCTTATCGGCTAGCACAGATACGCAGTATTTT. Protein product: CASSLSASTDTQYF. J is TRBJ2-3 and V is TRBV7-9; no definite D call. Germline assignment: CDR1 SEHNR and CDR2 FQNEAQ (reference sequence). This CDR3 is built from 14 residues. Trimming stripped 2 bases from V and 0 bases from J, with 6 bases between.

This clonotype was counted many times. In nucleotides, the CDR3 is TGTGCCAGCAGTAATGGGATGTGGGATGAGCAGTTCTTC. Its protein is CASSNGMWDEQFF. The chain is built from TRBV3-1 and TRBJ2-1, with unresolved D. The CDR3 totals 13 residues. The germline V gene encodes CDR1 LGHDT and CDR2 YNNKEL (reference sequence). V lost 6 bases, J lost 8 bases, and 14 bases lay in between.

The gene calls are TRBV29-1 and TRBJ2-3; 8 bases map to TRBD2. Germline V lookup: CDR1 SQVTM, CDR2 ANQGSEA. The CDR3 has 15 amino acids. V gave up 7 bases and J gave up 1 base; unmatched junction bases: 10. CDR3 sequence (DNA): TGCAGCGCCGCCTCGGGGGGGTCGGGCACAGATACGCAGTATTTT. It translates to CSAASGGSGTDTQYF.

This sequence joins TRBV4-1 and TRBJ2-4; D might be TRBD1 or TRBD2, each matching 5 bases. Trimming pared 0 bases from V and 1 base from J, leaving 10 bases between. This CDR3 is 16 amino acids long. Germline V CDR1 and CDR2: MGHRA, YSYEKL. The CDR3 loop reads CASSQDARGAKNIQYF. CDR3 in DNA: TGCGCCAGCAGCCAAGATGCGAGGGGTGCCAAAAACATTCAGTACTTC.

A few counts support this clonotype. The CDR3 DNA follows: TGCAGTGCTAGAGATTGGAGGGATTTCAATGAGCAGTTCTTC. Translated, it gives CSARDWRDFNEQFF. The chain links TRBV20-1 to TRBJ2-1, with D maybe TRBD2 (6 bases). Germline V gene sequence: CDR1 DFQATT, CDR2 SNEGSKA (reference sequence). V gave up 0 bases and J gave up 6 bases, with 12 bases separating them. This CDR3 comprises 14 residues.